Sequencing of this TCR beta chain was carried out in a study of blood T cell repertoires in COVID-19. Overall study context: Sites in the United States, Italy and Spain provided acute and convalescent COVID-19 samples.

The CDR3 has 15 amino acids. The V and J ends lost 0 bases and 3 bases respectively, with 12 bases between them. Germline V gene data show CDR1 as LNHDA and CDR2 as SQIVND (reference sequence). This clone was counted many times. Original processing notes: Amplifying reference gene primers gave estimates of nucleated cell counts. Clones were sequenced by immunoSEQ multiplex PCR, and TCRdb holds only the in-frame ones, with some missing. V, J and clone size derive from that table, while D and trimming were established from the DNA sequence. Altogether 75,000 to 80,000 clones are present, about nine tenths being singletons, with the ten largest covering roughly 45%.

The chain is built from TRBV19 and TRBJ2-7, with D perhaps TRBD2 (6 bases). This TCR was sampled from a human donor in a cohort sampled during active COVID-19. The sequencing input was peripheral blood. CDR3: CASSIDGGDRYEQYF. Written as DNA, the CDR3 is TGTGCCAGTAGTATAGATGGCGGGGACCGCTACGAGCAGTACTTC.